A single sample gave rise to the 14 T cell receptor beta chains below, sequenced in a study of T cells in Graves' hyperthyroidism and ophthalmopathy. TCR beta CDR3 sequences were amplified from RNA transcripts. First-round RT-PCR of the TCR CDR3 relied on the HTBI primer set. TCRdb passed the multiplex PCR reads through MiXCR, listing each CDR3 protein once. The sample shows around 800,000 distinct CDR3 sequences, about 38% of them seen only once. The specimen was blood. Receptors were obtained from a man younger than 30 with Graves' hyperthyroidism.

This clonotype was seen many times. The rearrangement joins TRBV2 to TRBJ2-5, with D hard to call. There are 11 residues in the CDR3. Trimming took off 8 bases at V and 5 bases at J, with 9 bases between the two ends. Germline V gene sequence: CDR1 SNHLY, CDR2 FYNNEI. The CDR3 DNA reads TGTGCCAGCCTCGGAGTGGAGACCCAGTACTTC. It yields the protein CASLGVETQYF.

The chain recombines TRBV9 with TRBJ1-1, with 8 bases lining up with TRBD1. Trimming at V came to 2 bases and at J to 8 bases, leaving 8 bases not matched to a gene. The CDR3 totals 14 residues. CDR1 is SGDLS, CDR2 YYNGEE, per germline. The DNA for the CDR3 is TGTGCCAGCAGCGTTTACTCCGGGACAGGAGAAGCTTTCTTT. It encodes CASSVYSGTGEAFF.

The rearrangement links TRBV7-6 to TRBJ2-7, with 7 bases lining up with TRBD1. The CDR3 totals 15 residues. Germline values: CDR1 SGHVS, CDR2 FNYEAQ. With 3 bases clipped from V and 2 bases from J, the junction kept 7 bases outside the gene matches. CDR3 region: CASSFSGQVPYEQYF. Written as DNA, the CDR3 is TGTGCCAGCAGCTTCTCCGGACAGGTACCCTACGAGCAGTACTTC.

The chain uses TRBV5-1 and TRBJ1-6; a possible D gene is TRBD1 (5 bases). Trimming cost V 4 bases and J 7 bases, with 15 bases left between them. The germline gives CDR1 SGHRS, CDR2 YFSETQ. The CDR3 has 15 residues. The CDR3 region has the DNA TGCGCCAGCAGCCCGGGACTAGCGGGCAATTCACCCCTCCACTTT. It translates to CASSPGLAGNSPLHF.

This clonotype was seen at least ten times. The V and J genes are TRBV2 and TRBJ1-1, with D possibly being TRBD1 (5 bases). The CDR3 covers 11 residues. Germline V gene sequence: CDR1 SNHLY, CDR2 FYNNEI. The V gene lost 4 bases and the J gene lost 6 bases, with 6 bases spanning the gap. CDR3 nucleotides: TGTGCCAGCAGTGGAGGGGCTGAAGCTTTCTTT. This translates into CASSGGAEAFF.

The chain carries TRBV20-1 and TRBJ1-1; D gene uncertain. Per the germline V gene, CDR1 is DFQATT and CDR2 is SNEGSKA (reference sequence). Deletions cut 4 bases from V and 1 base from J, with 13 bases between. The CDR3 length is 14 residues. CDR3 nucleotide sequence: TGCAGTGCTAATATCTTGACGGGGAACACTGAAGCTTTCTTT. Amino acid sequence: CSANILTGNTEAFF.

This clonotype was counted only a few times. The chain combines TRBV7-9 with TRBJ1-5; D may be TRBD1 (5 bases). CDR1 SEHNR and CDR2 FQNEAQ come from the germline V gene (reference sequence). The CDR3 totals 14 residues. Trimming shortened V by 5 bases and J by 3 bases, and 11 bases separated the two germline ends. CDR3 in DNA: TGTGCCAGCAGCCCTGACAGTTTCAATCAGCCCCAGCATTTT. Translated, it gives CASSPDSFNQPQHF.

This clonotype was seen repeatedly, ten times or more. The gene calls are TRBV12-3 or TRBV12-4 and TRBJ1-5; D is unclear. This CDR3 region has 13 residues. Trimming removed 6 bases from V and 8 bases from J, with 14 bases in between. DNA of the CDR3: TGTGCCAGCAGCTCCCAGCTTGGGGAGCCCCAGCATTTT. Translating gives CASSSQLGEPQHF.

This clonotype has only a few counts. The CDR3 nucleotides read TGTGCCAGCAGTTGGGTCGGCAGATACGAGCAGTACTTC. Protein product: CASSWVGRYEQYF. The chain is built from TRBV12-3 or TRBV12-4 and TRBJ2-7; D uncertain. The CDR3 runs 13 residues. Trimming left V 4 bases short and J 4 bases short, with 11 bases between.

The chain joins TRBV7-9 to TRBJ1-2; D may be TRBD1 (5 bases). V lost 1 base, J lost 4 bases, and 10 bases lay in between. The CDR3 has 14 residues. Germline V gives CDR1 SEHNR, CDR2 FQNEAQ (reference sequence). CDR3 bases: TGTGCCAGCAGCTTAGTCACAGGAACCTATGGCTACACCTTC. Translating it yields CASSLVTGTYGYTF.

The chain has TRBV2 and TRBJ2-5, with D perhaps matching TRBD1 (5 bases). This CDR3 has 15 residues. Between the trimmed V and J ends, which lost 1 base and 5 bases, there was a span of 14 bases. CDR1 is SNHLY and CDR2 is FYNNEI in the germline V gene. The CDR3 DNA reads as TGTGCCAGCAGTGAAGGAGCAGGGTCAGTTGAGACCCAGTACTTC. Residues: CASSEGAGSVETQYF. The variable domain in full, with the rest retrieved from reference TRBV2 and TRBJ2-5, is EPEVTQTPSHQVTQMGQEVILRCVPISNHLYFYWYRQILGQKVEFLVSFYNNEISEKSEIFDDQFSVERPDGSNFTLKIRSTKLEDSAMYFCASSEGAGSVETQYFGPGTRLLVL.

This clonotype appeared many times. The V gene is TRBV7-3, the J gene TRBJ1-1, with D maybe TRBD1 (5 bases). Germline V CDR1 and CDR2: SGHTA, FQGTGA. This CDR3 comprises 14 residues. Trimming cost V 5 bases and J 0 bases, with 10 bases left between them. DNA for the CDR3: TGTGCCAGCAGCAAGGACAACATGAACACTGAAGCTTTCTTT. Translation: CASSKDNMNTEAFF. The full variable domain, its missing parts supplied by reference TRBV7-3 and TRBJ1-1, is GAGVSQTPSNKVTEKGKYVELRCDPISGHTALYWYRQSLGQGPEFLIYFQGTGAADDSGLPNDRFFAVRPEGSVSTLKIQRTERGDSAVYLCASSKDNMNTEAFFGQGTRLTVV.

The rearrangement links TRBV29-1 to TRBJ2-3; D possibly corresponds to TRBD2 (5 bases). V gave up 3 bases and J gave up 1 base, with 8 bases separating them. Germline V gives CDR1 SQVTM, CDR2 ANQGSEA. CDR3 length: 13 amino acids. In DNA form, the CDR3 reads TGCAGCGTTGACCACGGGGGCACAGATACGCAGTATTTT. Protein: CSVDHGGTDTQYF.

The V gene is TRBV3-1, the J gene TRBJ1-4; no reliable D call. Germline V gene sequence: CDR1 LGHDT, CDR2 YNNKEL (reference sequence). V was clipped by 6 bases and J by 2 bases, with 13 bases between them. The CDR3 is 15 residues long. The CDR3 is CASSYSSDTNEKLFF. DNA for the CDR3: TGTGCCAGCAGTTACTCGTCCGACACTAATGAAAAACTGTTTTTT.